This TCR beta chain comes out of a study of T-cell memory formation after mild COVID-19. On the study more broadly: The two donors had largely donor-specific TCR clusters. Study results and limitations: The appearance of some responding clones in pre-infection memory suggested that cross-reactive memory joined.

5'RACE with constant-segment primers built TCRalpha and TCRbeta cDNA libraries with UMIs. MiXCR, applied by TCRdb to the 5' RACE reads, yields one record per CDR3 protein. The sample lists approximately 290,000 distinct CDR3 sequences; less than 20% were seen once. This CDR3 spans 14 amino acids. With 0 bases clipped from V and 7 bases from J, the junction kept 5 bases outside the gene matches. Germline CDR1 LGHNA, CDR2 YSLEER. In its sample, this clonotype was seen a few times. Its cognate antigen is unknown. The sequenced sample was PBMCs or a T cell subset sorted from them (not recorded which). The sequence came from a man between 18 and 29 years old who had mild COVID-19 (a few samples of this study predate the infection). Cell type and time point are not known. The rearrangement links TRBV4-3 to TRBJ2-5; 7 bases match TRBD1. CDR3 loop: CASSQEGGAGTQYF. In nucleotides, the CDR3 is TGCGCCAGCAGCCAAGAAGGGGGCGCGGGGACCCAGTACTTC.